These 2 T cell receptor beta chains originate from one sample sequenced in a study of blood T cell repertoires in COVID-19 (TCRdb year 2020). The receptor library was made with the immunoSEQ multiplex PCR assay. TCRdb provides this immuneACCESS table in a form limited to in-frame rearrangements. Some clones are lacking; in checked studies, under half of them reflect an unresolved V gene, and why the rest are absent is not known. Present in this sample are tens of thousands of clones, 70% to 85% of which were seen just once. The ten most abundant clones make up 14% of the sample. The sequenced sample was peripheral blood. All receptors come from a human donor in a cohort sampled during active COVID-19.

The rearrangement uses TRBV20-1 and TRBJ2-1; no clear D. Trimming took off 4 bases at V and 12 bases at J, with 13 bases between the two ends. The CDR3 extends over 11 amino acids. Germline CDR1 is DFQATT and CDR2 is SNEGSKA (reference sequence). The CDR3: CSATARGPQFF. The CDR3 region has the DNA TGCAGTGCTACCGCGAGAGGCCCGCAGTTCTTC.

The chain uses TRBV5-1 and TRBJ2-2, with a tentative D call TRBD1 (6 bases). The CDR3 is 15 amino acids. Germline V gene lookup returns CDR1 SGHRS and CDR2 YFSETQ. V was pared by 2 bases and J by 6 bases, with 14 bases between. Written as DNA, the CDR3 is TGCGCCAGCAGCTTCAATACAGGGATCGCCGGGGAGCTGTTTTTT. Its translation: CASSFNTGIAGELFF.